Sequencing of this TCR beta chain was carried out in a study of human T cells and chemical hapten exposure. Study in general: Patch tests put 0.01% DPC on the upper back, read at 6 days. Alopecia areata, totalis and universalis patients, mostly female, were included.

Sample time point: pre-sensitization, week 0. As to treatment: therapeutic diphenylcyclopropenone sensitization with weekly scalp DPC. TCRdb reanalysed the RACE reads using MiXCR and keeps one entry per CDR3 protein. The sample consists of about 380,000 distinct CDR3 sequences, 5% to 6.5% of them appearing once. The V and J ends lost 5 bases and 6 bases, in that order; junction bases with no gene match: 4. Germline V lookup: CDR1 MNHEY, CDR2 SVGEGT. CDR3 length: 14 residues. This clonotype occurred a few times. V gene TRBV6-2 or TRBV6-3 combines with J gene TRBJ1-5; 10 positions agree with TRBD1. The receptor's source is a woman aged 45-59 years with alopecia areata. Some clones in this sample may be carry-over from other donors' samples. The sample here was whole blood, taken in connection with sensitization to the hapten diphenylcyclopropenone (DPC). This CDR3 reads CASSRTGGGQPQHF. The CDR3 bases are TGTGCCAGCAGTCGGACAGGGGGGGGTCAGCCCCAGCATTTT.